This T cell receptor (beta chain) was sequenced during a study of shared clonotypes between healthy human individuals. Findings and caveats of the study: Generation probability values for non-shared clonotypes were lower than those for clonotypes shared by all four donors. What naive subsets generally showed was a larger estimated richness than memory subsets showed.

Per the germline V gene, CDR1 is SGHAT and CDR2 is FQNNGV. V dropped 1 base and J dropped 2 bases, with 7 bases sitting between them. The CDR3 has 14 amino acids. Notes on this clone: Antigen specificity is unknown.

As defined, naive CD8 cells were CD45RO-negative and positively selected for CCR7, with terminally differentiated effector memory CD45RA+ cells excluded. Several immunoSEQ plates received, in even portions, the genomic DNA of each subset. Each sorted subset replicate got 200 ng genomic DNA, tens of thousands of genomes. Sequencing used immunoSEQ multiplex PCR; TCRdb keeps in-frame clones, though not all of them. Here the sample spans around 1,900,000 clones, around 93% being singletons. This clonotype originated in a young man in good health. Some clones in this sample may be carry-over from other donors' samples. The chain has TRBV11-2 and TRBJ2-3, with D unresolved. Specimen: naive CD8+ T cells from PBMCs. The DNA of the CDR3 is TGTGCCAGCAGCTTAGCACCCATCACAGATACGCAGTATTTT. Translated: CASSLAPITDTQYF.